This T cell receptor (beta chain) originates from a study of blood T cell repertoires in COVID-19. Study information: From T cells, B-cell-depleted T cells, or PBMCs came the material, which was cDNA or gDNA.

Participants spanned ages about 18 to 100 years and resided in about 25 US areas. Study processing details: Counts of nucleated cells, estimated from reference gene primer amplification, were obtained. Sequenced by immunoSEQ multiplex PCR; TCRdb stores in-frame clones only, minus some. The D gene and trimming were derived from the DNA, and the V and J assignments and clone size from that table. The sample holds over 350,000 clones, roughly 85% seen once. The V gene lost 0 bases and the J gene lost 8 bases, with 16 bases spanning the gap. The V gene's germline CDR1 is KGHSH and CDR2 LQKENI. The CDR3 contains 15 residues.

J is TRBJ1-2 and V is TRBV18, with D possibly matching TRBD1 (5 bases). The origin of this receptor is a woman between 18 and 30 years old with acute COVID-19. The sequencing input was PBMCs or T cells enriched from blood (not recorded which). In DNA, the CDR3 is TGTGCCAGCTCACCACCGGCGGGGCGCTTCGGGGGCTACACCTTC. Translation: CASSPPAGRFGGYTF.